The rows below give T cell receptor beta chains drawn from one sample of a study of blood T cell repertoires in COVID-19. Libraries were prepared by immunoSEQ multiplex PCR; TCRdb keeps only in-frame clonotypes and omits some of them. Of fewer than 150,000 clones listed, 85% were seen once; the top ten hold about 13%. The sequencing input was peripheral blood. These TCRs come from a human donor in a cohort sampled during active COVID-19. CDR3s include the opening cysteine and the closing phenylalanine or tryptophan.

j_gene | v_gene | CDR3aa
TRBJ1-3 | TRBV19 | CASSMDRSSGNTIYF
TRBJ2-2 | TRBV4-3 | CASSQDSLANTGELFF
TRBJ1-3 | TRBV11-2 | CASSSQATIYF
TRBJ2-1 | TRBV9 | CASSPQGTYNEQFF
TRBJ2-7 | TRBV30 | CAWSVPDRQPAGYEQYF
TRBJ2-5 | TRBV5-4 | CASSYWDRQETQYF
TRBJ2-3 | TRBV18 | CASSPSYPPLYF
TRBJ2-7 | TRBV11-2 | CASSPSGGPYYEQYF
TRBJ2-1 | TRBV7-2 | CASSLEGMAYNEQFF
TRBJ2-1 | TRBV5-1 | CASSLVAGGPNEQFF
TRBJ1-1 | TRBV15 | CATSRERFTEAFF
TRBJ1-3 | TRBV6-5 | CASSYSYSRGNTIYF
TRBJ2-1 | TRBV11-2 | CASSSRLEQFF
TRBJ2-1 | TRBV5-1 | CASSLGQGSYNEQFF
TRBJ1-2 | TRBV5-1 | CASSLMQGNYGYTF
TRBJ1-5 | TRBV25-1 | CASSGRTGESNQPQHF
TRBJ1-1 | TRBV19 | CATKDRNTEAFF
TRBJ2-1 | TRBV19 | CASSYTGGSYNEQFF
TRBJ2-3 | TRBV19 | CASKSGADTQYF
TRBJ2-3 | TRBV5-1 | CASSFGGSTDTQYF
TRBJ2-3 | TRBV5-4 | CASSLGIATDTQYF
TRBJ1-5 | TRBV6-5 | CASSRKGDINQPQHF
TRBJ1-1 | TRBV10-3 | CAISELGQKAFF
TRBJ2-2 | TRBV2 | CASSGQTNTGELFF
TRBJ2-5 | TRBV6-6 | CASSYILRETQYF
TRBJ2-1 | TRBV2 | CASSSQGVREQFF
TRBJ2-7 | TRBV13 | CASSLLAGGLYEQYF
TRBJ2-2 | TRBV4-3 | CASSQDRQANTGELFF
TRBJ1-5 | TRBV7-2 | CASSLLGTGVHQPQHF
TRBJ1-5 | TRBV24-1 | CATSDYRAGQPQHF
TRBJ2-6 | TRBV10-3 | CAINVQAGGVLTF
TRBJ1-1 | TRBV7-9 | CASSLDGVVNTEAFF
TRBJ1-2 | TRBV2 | CASSEGRGYTF
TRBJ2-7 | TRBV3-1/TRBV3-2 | CASSFYPLATYEQYF
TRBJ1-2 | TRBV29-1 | CSVVDRGASGYTF
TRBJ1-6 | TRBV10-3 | CAISESVLSPLHF
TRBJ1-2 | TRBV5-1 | CASDPFWTGFNYGYTF
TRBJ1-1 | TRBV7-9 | CASSLDQGFAFF
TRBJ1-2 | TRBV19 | CAIQDRGVYGYTF
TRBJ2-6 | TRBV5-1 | CASSLSGNVLTF
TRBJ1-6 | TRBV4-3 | CASSQEPLGGVYNSPLHF
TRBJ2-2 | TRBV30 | CAWSKNRVTGELFF
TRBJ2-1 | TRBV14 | CASSLPGTGYNEQFF
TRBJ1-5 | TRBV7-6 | CASSHPGTERANNQPQHF
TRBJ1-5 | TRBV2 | CASSGRESNQPQHF
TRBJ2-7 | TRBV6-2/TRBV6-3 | CASSWDRDEQYF
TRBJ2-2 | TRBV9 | CASNYLAGAANTGELFF
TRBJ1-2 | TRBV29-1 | CSVGTDFFENYTF
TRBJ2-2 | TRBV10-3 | CAIMPGQGTGTGELFF
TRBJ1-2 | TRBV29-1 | CSVEFRTAFGYTF
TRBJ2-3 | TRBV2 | CASSPLGGGRTDTQYF
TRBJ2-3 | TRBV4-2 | CASSQKRGDTDTQYF
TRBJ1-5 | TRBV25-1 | CASSRRGGNQPQHF
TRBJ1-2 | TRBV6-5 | CASRNTGANYGYTF